This T cell receptor beta chain was captured in a study of blood T cell repertoires in COVID-19. Study details: The analysed material was cDNA or gDNA that came from T cells, B-cell-depleted T cells, or PBMCs.

This table comes from immunoSEQ multiplex PCR, and its TCRdb copy is limited to in-frame clones, with some not included. The table shows fewer than 300,000 clones, with 60% to 75% occurring only once. Looked up from germline, CDR1 is MNHEY and CDR2 is SMNVEV (reference sequence). With 5 bases clipped from V and 7 bases from J, the junction kept 10 bases outside the gene matches. The length of the CDR3 is 14 residues. The chain is built from TRBV27 and TRBJ1-2, with TRBD1 matching 7 bases. The sequence was collected from a woman older than 75 with acute or convalescent COVID-19. Sequenced sample: peripheral blood. The CDR3 spells CASSPRQGTGGYTF. The CDR3 DNA sequence: TGTGCCAGCAGTCCTCGACAGGGTACGGGTGGCTACACCTTC.